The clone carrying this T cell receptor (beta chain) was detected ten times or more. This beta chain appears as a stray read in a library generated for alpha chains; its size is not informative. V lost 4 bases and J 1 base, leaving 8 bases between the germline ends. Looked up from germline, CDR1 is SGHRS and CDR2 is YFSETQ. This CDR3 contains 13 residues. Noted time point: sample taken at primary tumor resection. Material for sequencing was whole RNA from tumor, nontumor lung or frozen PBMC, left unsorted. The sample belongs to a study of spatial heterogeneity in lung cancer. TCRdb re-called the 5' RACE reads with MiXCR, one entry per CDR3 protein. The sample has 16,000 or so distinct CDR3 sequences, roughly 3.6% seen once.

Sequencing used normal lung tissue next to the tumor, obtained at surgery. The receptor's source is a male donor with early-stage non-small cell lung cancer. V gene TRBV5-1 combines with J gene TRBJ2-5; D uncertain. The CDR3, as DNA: TGCGCCAGCAGCATGACCCTCCAAGAGACCCAGTACTTC. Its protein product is CASSMTLQETQYF.